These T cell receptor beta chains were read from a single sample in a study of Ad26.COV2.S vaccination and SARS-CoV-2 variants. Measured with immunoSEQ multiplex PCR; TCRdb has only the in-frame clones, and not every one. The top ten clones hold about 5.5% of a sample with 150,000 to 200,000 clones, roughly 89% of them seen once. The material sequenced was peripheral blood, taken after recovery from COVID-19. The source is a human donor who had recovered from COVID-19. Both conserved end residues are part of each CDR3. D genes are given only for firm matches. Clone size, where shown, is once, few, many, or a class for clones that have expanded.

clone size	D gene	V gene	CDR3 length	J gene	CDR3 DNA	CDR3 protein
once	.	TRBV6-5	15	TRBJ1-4	TGTGCCAGCAGGGATCGGGGGCGAAATAATGAAAAACTGTTTTTT	CASRDRGRNNEKLFF
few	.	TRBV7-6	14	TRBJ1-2	TGTGCCAGCAGCTTGCAACCGAGTAACTATGGCTACACCTTC	CASSLQPSNYGYTF
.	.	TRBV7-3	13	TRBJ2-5	TGTGCCAGCAGCTACGGAACGAGCGAGACCCAGTACTTC	CASSYGTSETQYF
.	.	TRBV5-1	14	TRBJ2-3	TGCGCCAGCAGCTGGTCAGGGGCCACAGATACGCAGTATTTT	CASSWSGATDTQYF
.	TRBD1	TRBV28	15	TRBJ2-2	TGTGCCAGCACCTTTGACAGGGGGCGGACCGGGGAGCTGTTTTTT	CASTFDRGRTGELFF
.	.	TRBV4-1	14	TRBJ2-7	TGCGCCAGCAGCCAATCAGCGACCTCCTACGAGCAGTACTTC	CASSQSATSYEQYF
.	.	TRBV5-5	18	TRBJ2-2	TGTGCCAGCAGCGCACGCCCCGTTATGGGGGCGAACACCGGGGAGCTGTTTTTT	CASSARPVMGANTGELFF
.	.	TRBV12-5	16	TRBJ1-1	TGTGCTAGTGGTTTGGTTTTGGGCAGGGAGGGCACTGAAGCTTTCTTT	CASGLVLGREGTEAFF
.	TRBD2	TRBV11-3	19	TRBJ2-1	TGTGCCAGCAGTTCAGACCTATCTCCCGGGACTAGCGGGAGGGCTGAGCAGTTCTTC	CASSSDLSPGTSGRAEQFF
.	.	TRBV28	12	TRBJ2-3	TGTGCCAGCATGTCTCTCACAGATACGCAGTATTTT	CASMSLTDTQYF
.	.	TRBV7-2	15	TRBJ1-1	TGTGCCAGCAGCTTAGGTAGAGGGCCAAACACTGAAGCTTTCTTT	CASSLGRGPNTEAFF
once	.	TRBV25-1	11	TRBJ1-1	TGTGCCAGCAGTGCTAACACTGAAGCTTTCTTT	CASSANTEAFF
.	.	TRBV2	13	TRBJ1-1	TGTGCCAGTCAACTAGACACTAACACTGAAGCTTTCTTT	CASQLDTNTEAFF
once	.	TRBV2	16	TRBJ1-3	TGTGCCAGCCTTCGGGACACTGACTTCTCTGGAAACACCATATATTTT	CASLRDTDFSGNTIYF
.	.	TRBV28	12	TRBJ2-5	TGTGCCAGCAGTTCCCTCCTTAAAACCCAGTACTTC	CASSSLLKTQYF
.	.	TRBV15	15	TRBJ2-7	TGTGCCACCAGCAGAGAGGTGACTAGTTCCTACGAGCAGTACTTC	CATSREVTSSYEQYF
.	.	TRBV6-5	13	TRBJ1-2	TGTGCCAGCAGTCAGCAGCGGAACTATGGCTACACCTTC	CASSQQRNYGYTF
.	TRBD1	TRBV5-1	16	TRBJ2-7	TGCGCCAGCAGCTTGGCGACAGGGGGAAGATTCTACGAGCAGTACTTC	CASSLATGGRFYEQYF